Each of the 22 T cell receptor beta chains below was sequenced from the same sample in a study of OX40 agonist ivuxolimab in advanced cancers. Assay used: immunoSEQ multiplex PCR; TCRdb lists only in-frame clones, some missing. The sample lists around 90,000 clones, roughly 90% seen once, with 0.95% to 1.2% in the top ten. The specimen comprised CD4+ or CD8+ T cells sorted from blood, sampled in a trial of the OX40 agonist ivuxolimab. Every receptor here comes from an adult with an advanced solid tumor such as melanoma, head and neck, liver or kidney cancer.

The chain employs TRBV5-6 and TRBJ1-1; 8 bases align to TRBD1. CDR3 length: 14 amino acids. From germline, CDR1 is SGHDT and CDR2 YYEEEE. The trim removed 4 bases at V and 5 bases at J, leaving 7 bases unmatched. CDR3 DNA sequence: TGTGCCAGCAGCGGAGGACAGGGATTGACTGAAGCTTTCTTT. Its translation: CASSGGQGLTEAFF.

The V and J genes are TRBV5-4 and TRBJ1-3; the D gene is possibly TRBD1 (5 bases). Trimming took 3 bases from V and 2 from J, leaving 6 bases between them. This CDR3 has 13 amino acids. The germline CDR1 and CDR2 sequences are SGHNT and YYREEE (reference sequence). This chain's CDR3 is CASSSTAGNTIYF. In DNA, the CDR3 is TGTGCCAGCAGCTCGACAGCTGGAAACACCATATATTTT.

V and J are TRBV6-1 and TRBJ2-3, with a possible D match to TRBD2 (6 bases). Germline V gene lookup returns CDR1 MNHNS and CDR2 SASEGT. The CDR3 is 14 residues long. Trimming removed 2 bases from V and 3 bases from J, with 9 bases in between. This CDR3 is CASSENGGTDTQYF. The CDR3 bases are TGTGCCAGCAGTGAAAACGGGGGAACAGATACGCAGTATTTT.

The CDR3 sequence is CASSQEGPRLTNEQFF. In DNA, the CDR3 is TGTGCCAGCAGCCAAGAGGGACCAAGACTCACCAATGAGCAGTTCTTC. The rearrangement links TRBV14 to TRBJ2-1; tentatively, D is TRBD1 or TRBD2 (5 bases each). The CDR3 has 16 amino acids. V dropped 0 bases and J dropped 6 bases, with 15 bases sitting between them. The germline gives CDR1 SGHDN, CDR2 FVKESK.

V gene TRBV28 combines with J gene TRBJ2-4, with 8 bases aligning to TRBD1. With V trimmed by 6 bases and J by 0 bases, 16 bases remained unmatched. Per the germline V gene, CDR1 is MDHEN and CDR2 is SYDVKM. The CDR3 is 19 residues long. Here the CDR3 DNA reads TGTGCCAGCAGGGGATGGACAGGGTTAGGAGAATTAGCCAAAAACATTCAGTACTTC. Residues: CASRGWTGLGELAKNIQYF.

The V and J genes are TRBV6-1 and TRBJ1-5; 7 positions agree with TRBD1. Trimming removed 4 bases from V and 6 bases from J; junction bases left unmatched: 3. This CDR3 spans 13 amino acids. Germline values: CDR1 MNHNS, CDR2 SASEGT. Here the CDR3 reads CASSGGTAQPQHF. The CDR3 nucleotides are TGTGCCAGCAGTGGGGGGACAGCTCAGCCCCAGCATTTT.

This chain joins TRBV6-1 and TRBJ2-1, with TRBD2 matching over 7 bases. Trimming cost V 2 bases and J 5 bases; bases outside gene matches: 6. CDR1 and CDR2 from the germline V gene are MNHNS and SASEGT. The CDR3 sequence is 15 residues long. The DNA for the CDR3 is TGTGCCAGCAGTGAAAGCGCTAGCGGAGACAATGAGCAGTTCTTC. Translating gives CASSESASGDNEQFF.

This chain connects TRBV6-4 to TRBJ1-3, with D maybe TRBD1 (6 bases). The germline CDR1 and CDR2 sequences are MRHNA and SNTAGT. The CDR3 covers 14 residues. V lost 6 bases to trimming and J lost 8 bases, with 17 bases between them. The CDR3 region is CASRDRVSGDTIYF. The CDR3 coding sequence is TGTGCCAGCAGGGACAGAGTCTCCGGCGACACCATATATTTT.

This clone was found once. V is TRBV20-1 and J is TRBJ1-1, with D uncertain. Per germline, CDR1 DFQATT and CDR2 SNEGSKA (reference sequence). V lost 0 bases and J lost 7, with 6 bases in between. This CDR3 comprises 11 residues. CDR3 nucleotide sequence: TGCAGTGCTAGAGATGGGAGTGAAGCTTTCTTT. It translates to CSARDGSEAFF.

The chain uses TRBV19 and TRBJ1-5; TRBD1 matches 9 bases. Trimming at V came to 8 bases and at J to 4 bases, leaving 3 bases not matched to a gene. The CDR3 is 13 amino acids. Germline-derived CDR1 and CDR2 are LNHDA and SQIVND (reference sequence). CDR3 sequence (DNA): TGTGCCAGTGCCGGACAGGGGAATCAGCCCCAGCATTTT. Its translation: CASAGQGNQPQHF. The whole variable domain, filled in from reference TRBV19 and TRBJ1-5, reads DGGITQSPKYLFRKEGQNVTLSCEQNLNHDAMYWYRQDPGQGLRLIYYSQIVNDFQKGDIAEGYSVSREKKESFPLTVTSAQKNPTAFYLCASAGQGNQPQHFGDGTRLSIL.

The J gene is TRBJ1-4, the V gene TRBV25-1, with no clear D. V was cut by 7 bases and J by 4 bases, with 10 bases left in between. Germline CDR1 MGHDK, CDR2 SYGVNS. CDR3 length equals 13 residues. The CDR3 protein is CASKGRNNEKLFF. In DNA form, the CDR3 reads TGTGCCAGCAAGGGTCGGAATAATGAAAAACTGTTTTTT.

The J gene is TRBJ2-1, the V gene TRBV5-4; D gene unclear. Germline assignment: CDR1 SGHNT and CDR2 YYREEE (reference sequence). The length of the CDR3 is 15 residues. Trimming pared 0 bases from V and 4 bases from J, leaving 11 bases between. The CDR3 spells CASSLVLGFYNEQFF. The CDR3 DNA reads TGTGCCAGCAGCTTGGTACTGGGGTTTTACAATGAGCAGTTCTTC. Variable domain in full (rest from reference TRBV5-4 and TRBJ2-1): ETGVTQSPTHLIKTRGQQVTLRCSSQSGHNTVSWYQQALGQGPQFIFQYYREEENGRGNFPPRFSGLQFPNYSSELNVNALELDDSALYLCASSLVLGFYNEQFFGPGTRLTVL.

The chain joins TRBV5-1 to TRBJ2-5, with 15 bases aligning to TRBD2. The CDR3 sequence is 18 residues long. Germline V gene data show CDR1 as SGHRS and CDR2 as YFSETQ. J lost 4 bases, V lost 3 bases, and 10 bases had no gene match. CDR3: CASSYGLAGGPNGETQYF. The CDR3 region has the DNA TGCGCCAGCAGCTACGGACTAGCGGGAGGGCCTAACGGAGAGACCCAGTACTTC.

The chain has TRBV28 and TRBJ1-2; D gene ambiguous. The CDR3 sequence is 15 residues long. The V gene lost 3 bases and the J gene lost 0 bases, with 11 bases spanning the gap. From germline, CDR1 is MDHEN and CDR2 SYDVKM. CDR3 in amino acids: CASSFLLNPNYGYTF. CDR3 coding DNA: TGTGCCAGCAGTTTTCTCCTCAACCCTAACTATGGCTACACCTTC.

The V call is TRBV2, the J call TRBJ2-7; D not resolved. The CDR3 sequence is 12 residues long. Germline values: CDR1 SNHLY, CDR2 FYNNEI. V lost 6 bases and J lost 6, with 12 bases in between. CDR3 bases: TGTGCCAGCAGAGAACTGGAGCGCGAGCAGTACTTC. Protein: CASRELEREQYF. Together with reference TRBV2 and TRBJ2-7, the CDR3 gives the full variable domain: EPEVTQTPSHQVTQMGQEVILRCVPISNHLYFYWYRQILGQKVEFLVSFYNNEISEKSEIFDDQFSVERPDGSNFTLKIRSTKLEDSAMYFCASRELEREQYFGPGTRLTVT.

The V and J genes are TRBV27 and TRBJ2-2; possible D gene TRBD2, 6 bases. Germline loops: CDR1 MNHEY, CDR2 SMNVEV (reference sequence). The CDR3 extends over 14 amino acids. Trimming shortened V by 6 bases and J by 4 bases, and 12 bases separated the two germline ends. The CDR3 here is CASSSGTATGELFF. The CDR3 nucleotides read TGTGCCAGCAGCTCCGGGACTGCCACCGGGGAGCTGTTTTTT.

The rearrangement joins TRBV5-5 to TRBJ1-5, with D unresolved. Trimming cost V 2 bases and J 0 bases, with 15 bases left between them. The germline gives CDR1 SGHKS, CDR2 YYEKEE (reference sequence). The CDR3 extends over 17 amino acids. CDR3 protein: CASSLFSDVYSNQPQHF. The CDR3 DNA follows: TGTGCCAGCAGCTTATTCTCGGACGTGTATAGCAATCAGCCCCAGCATTTT.

This clone has only one observation. The DNA for the CDR3 is TGTGCCATCACCATGCAGGGGTCCTACAATGAGCAGTTCTTC. Its protein product is CAITMQGSYNEQFF. The chain carries TRBV10-3 and TRBJ2-1, with D possibly TRBD1 on 6 matching bases. Germline CDR1 and CDR2: ENHRY and SYGVKD. The CDR3 runs to 14 residues. Trimming removed 7 bases at V and 1 base at J, with 11 bases between.

The rearrangement joins TRBV11-3 to TRBJ1-1; 8 bases align to TRBD1. J was trimmed by 2 bases and V by 5 bases; bases with no gene match: 4. Germline CDR1 is SGHNT and CDR2 is YENEEA. There are 14 residues in the CDR3. The CDR3 DNA follows: TGTGCCAGCAGCGTACAGGGGGTTAACACTGAAGCTTTCTTT. Protein sequence: CASSVQGVNTEAFF.

V gene TRBV5-1 combines with J gene TRBJ1-5, with 7 bases fitting TRBD1. Per germline, CDR1 SGHRS and CDR2 YFSETQ. The CDR3 length is 17 residues. V shed 0 bases, J shed 6 bases, and the junction held 12 bases outside the gene matches. The CDR3: CASSLEPSDRVGQPQHF. The CDR3 DNA reads TGCGCCAGCAGCTTGGAACCCTCCGACAGGGTAGGTCAGCCCCAGCATTTT.

The CDR3 bases are TGTGCCAGCAGCGCTGCTCCGGGATCGGGGGCCTATGGCTACACCTTC. Amino acid sequence: CASSAAPGSGAYGYTF. The chain links TRBV5-6 to TRBJ1-2; D is possibly TRBD1 (6 bases). Germline V gives CDR1 SGHDT, CDR2 YYEEEE. V was pared by 4 bases and J by 4 bases, with 20 bases between. The CDR3 covers 16 residues.

V usage is TRBV7-2 and J usage is TRBJ2-7; 11 nucleotides align to TRBD1. V shed 0 bases and J 4 bases; nucleotides not matched to a gene: 5. Per germline, CDR1 SGHTA and CDR2 FQGNSA. This CDR3 region has 16 residues. For the CDR3, the DNA is TGTGCCAGCAGCTTAGCTCCGGGACAGGGGGAGTACGAGCAGTACTTC. This translates into CASSLAPGQGEYEQYF. Full variable domain (remainder filled in from reference TRBV7-2 and TRBJ2-7): GAGVSQSPSNKVTEKGKDVELRCDPISGHTALYWYRQSLGQGLEFLIYFQGNSAPDKSGLPSDRFSAERTGGSVSTLTIQRTQQEDSAVYLCASSLAPGQGEYEQYFGPGTRLTVT.